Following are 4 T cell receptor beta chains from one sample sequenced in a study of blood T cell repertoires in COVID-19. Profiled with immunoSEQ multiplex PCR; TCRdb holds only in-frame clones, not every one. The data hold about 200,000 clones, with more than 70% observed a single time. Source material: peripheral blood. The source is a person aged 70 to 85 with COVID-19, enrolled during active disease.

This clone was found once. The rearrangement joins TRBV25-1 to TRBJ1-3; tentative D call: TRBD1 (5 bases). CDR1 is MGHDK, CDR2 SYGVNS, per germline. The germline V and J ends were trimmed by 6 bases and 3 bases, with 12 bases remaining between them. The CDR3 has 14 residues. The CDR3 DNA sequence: TGTGCCAGCAGCCCCCCGGGGGTTGGAAACACCATATATTTT. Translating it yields CASSPPGVGNTIYF.

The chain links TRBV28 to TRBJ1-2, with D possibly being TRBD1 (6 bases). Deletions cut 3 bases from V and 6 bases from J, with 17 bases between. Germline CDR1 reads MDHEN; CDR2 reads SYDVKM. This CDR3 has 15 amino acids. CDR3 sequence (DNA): TGTGCCAGCAGTTTTCCGCCCAGGGGCGTTGATGGCTACACCTTC. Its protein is CASSFPPRGVDGYTF.

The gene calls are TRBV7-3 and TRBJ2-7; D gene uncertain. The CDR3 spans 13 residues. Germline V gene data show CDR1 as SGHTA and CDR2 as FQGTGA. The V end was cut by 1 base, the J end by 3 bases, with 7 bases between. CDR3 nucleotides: TGTGCCAGCAGCTTAAAACAGAGCTACGAGCAGTACTTC. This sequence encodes CASSLKQSYEQYF.

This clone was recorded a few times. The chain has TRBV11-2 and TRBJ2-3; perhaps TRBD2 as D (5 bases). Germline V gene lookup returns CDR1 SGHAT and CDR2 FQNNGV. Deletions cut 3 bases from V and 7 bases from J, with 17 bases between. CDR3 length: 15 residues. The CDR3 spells CASSFLATGINTQYF. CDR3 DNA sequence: TGTGCCAGCAGCTTTCTAGCTACGGGGATAAATACGCAGTATTTT. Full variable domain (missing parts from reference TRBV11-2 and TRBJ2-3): EAGVAQSPRYKIIEKRQSVAFWCNPISGHATLYWYQQILGQGPKLLIQFQNNGVVDDSQLPKDRFSAERLKGVDSTLKIQPAKLEDSAVYLCASSFLATGINTQYFGPGTRLTVL.